The 30 T cell receptor beta chains below come from one sample, sequenced in a study of cytomegalovirus exposure and HLA in healthy donors. PCR used 60 Vbeta primers and 13 Jbeta primers. Sequencing used immunoSEQ multiplex PCR; TCRdb keeps in-frame clones, though not all of them. The profile shows about 70,000 clones, roughly 81% of them singletons. The sequenced material came from PBMCs. The receptors originated from a human donor in good health.

This chain uses TRBV7-2 with TRBJ2-3; D call uncertain. V was pared by 5 bases and J by 4 bases, with 7 bases between. The germline V gene encodes CDR1 SGHTA and CDR2 FQGNSA. The CDR3 covers 12 residues. CDR3: CASSPLADTQYF. The CDR3 coding sequence is TGTGCCAGCAGCCCTTTAGCAGATACGCAGTATTTT.

V gene TRBV5-1 combines with J gene TRBJ1-4; 9 nucleotides agree with TRBD1. This CDR3 region has 15 residues. The germline V gene encodes CDR1 SGHRS and CDR2 YFSETQ. J was trimmed by 4 bases and V by 3 bases; bases with no gene match: 4. The CDR3 sequence: CASSSRQGDNEKLFF. The CDR3 DNA reads as TGCGCCAGCAGCTCAAGACAGGGGGATAATGAAAAACTGTTTTTT.

J is TRBJ2-7 and V is TRBV6-6; D possibly corresponds to TRBD2 (5 bases). Trimming removed 3 bases at V and 3 bases at J, with 9 bases between. The CDR3 extends over 13 amino acids. Germline CDR1 is MNHNY and CDR2 is SVGAGI (reference sequence). Here the CDR3 reads CASSYLEDYEQYF. CDR3 coding DNA: TGTGCCAGCAGTTATTTGGAGGACTACGAGCAGTACTTC.

This clone has only a few counts. The chain uses TRBV29-1 and TRBJ1-2; D may be TRBD1 (5 bases). Trimming cost V 8 bases and J 6 bases, with 13 bases left between them. Germline CDR1 and CDR2: SQVTM and ANQGSEA. This CDR3 comprises 11 residues. DNA of the CDR3: TGCAGCTCGGTTTCGGGGGATGGCTACACCTTC. Encoded protein: CSSVSGDGYTF.

This rearrangement joins TRBV25-1 to TRBJ1-1; D remains unclear. The V end was cut by 6 bases, the J end by 10 bases, with 15 bases between. This CDR3 is 12 amino acids long. Per germline, CDR1 MGHDK and CDR2 SYGVNS. Written as DNA, the CDR3 is TGTGCCAGCAGCTCACGTGGAAGCGTAGCTTTCTTT. This gives the protein CASSSRGSVAFF.

The V gene is TRBV28, the J gene TRBJ2-7, with 9 nucleotides matching TRBD1. Germline CDR1 is MDHEN and CDR2 is SYDVKM. Trimming at V came to 8 bases and at J to 6 bases, leaving 11 bases not matched to a gene. CDR3 size: 14 residues. DNA of the CDR3: TGTGCCAGCGCGTCCCTACAGGGGGCGGTCGAGCAGTACTTC. It is translated as CASASLQGAVEQYF.

This clone was counted between two and nine times. The chain employs TRBV2 and TRBJ2-5, with D possibly matching TRBD1 (5 bases). This CDR3 region has 13 residues. Per germline, CDR1 SNHLY and CDR2 FYNNEI. Between the trimmed V and J ends, which lost 6 bases and 5 bases, there was a span of 13 bases. The CDR3 bases are TGTGCCAGCAGCCTGGGGCCATGGGAGACCCAGTACTTC. Residues: CASSLGPWETQYF.

This chain uses TRBV10-3 with TRBJ2-1; 8 bases fit TRBD2. V was pared by 3 bases and J by 7 bases, with 5 bases of the junction left unmatched. CDR3 length: 14 residues. Germline CDR1 ENHRY, CDR2 SYGVKD. Written as DNA, the CDR3 is TGTGCCATCAGTGAAGGGAGCGGGAGAAATGAGCAGTTCTTC. This translates into CAISEGSGRNEQFF.

V usage is TRBV6-1 and J usage is TRBJ2-3; D possibly corresponds to TRBD1 (6 bases). The CDR3 extends over 14 amino acids. Trimming removed 3 bases at V and 4 bases at J, with 11 bases between. The germline V gene encodes CDR1 MNHNS and CDR2 SASEGT. CDR3 residues: CASSENWGPDTQYF. In DNA, the CDR3 is TGTGCCAGCAGTGAGAATTGGGGGCCAGATACGCAGTATTTT.

J is TRBJ2-7 and V is TRBV4-1; D unclear. Germline CDR1 reads MGHRA; CDR2 reads YSYEKL. Trimming took off 1 base at V and 1 base at J, with 11 bases between the two ends. The CDR3 has 15 residues. The CDR3 is CASSQGVTPSYEQYF. The CDR3, as DNA: TGCGCCAGCAGCCAAGGGGTGACACCATCCTACGAGCAGTACTTC.

The rearrangement joins TRBV10-3 to TRBJ2-7; 16 bases map to TRBD2. The CDR3 runs to 19 residues. V dropped 8 bases and J dropped 3; count of bases not matched to a gene: 16. Germline assignment: CDR1 ENHRY and CDR2 SYGVKD. In DNA form, the CDR3 reads TGTGCCATCGGGCTTCTCCGTGGGACTAGCGGGAGGGCCGACTACGAGCAGTACTTC. Translated: CAIGLLRGTSGRADYEQYF.

V usage is TRBV10-3 and J usage is TRBJ2-2; TRBD1 aligns across 8 bases. Trimming at V came to 6 bases and at J to 3 bases, leaving 6 bases not matched to a gene. In germline, CDR1 is ENHRY, CDR2 SYGVKD. CDR3 length equals 15 residues. CDR3 region: CAIRTPGGDTGELFF. In DNA form, the CDR3 reads TGTGCCATCAGGACCCCAGGGGGCGACACCGGGGAGCTGTTTTTT.

This clone was seen a few times. J is TRBJ1-5 and V is TRBV9; a weak D match, TRBD1 (5 bases). V lost 2 bases and J lost 0, with 12 bases in between. The V gene's germline CDR1 is SGDLS and CDR2 YYNGEE. This CDR3 region has 16 residues. CDR3 in amino acids: CASSVGTSVSNQPQHF. The CDR3 nucleotides are TGTGCCAGCAGCGTTGGGACTTCGGTTAGCAATCAGCCCCAGCATTTT.

Here the CDR3 DNA reads TGTGCCAGCAGCGTAGGGACTAGCGTTTCCTATGGCTACACCTTC. Amino acid sequence: CASSVGTSVSYGYTF. This sequence joins TRBV9 and TRBJ1-2; D gene unclear. The V and J ends lost 0 bases and 4 bases respectively, with 13 bases between them. Germline-derived CDR1 and CDR2 are SGDLS and YYNGEE. The CDR3 consists of 15 residues. Variable domain in full (rest from reference TRBV9 and TRBJ1-2): DSGVTQTPKHLITATGQRVTLRCSPRSGDLSVYWYQQSLDQGLQFLIQYYNGEERAKGNILERFSAQQFPDLHSELNLSSLELGDSALYFCASSVGTSVSYGYTFGSGTRLTVV.

This chain connects TRBV5-8 to TRBJ2-2; D perhaps matches TRBD2 (6 bases). The CDR3 covers 17 residues. Trimming removed 3 bases at V and 0 bases at J, with 15 bases between. Germline-derived CDR1 and CDR2 are SGHTS and YDEGEE. CDR3 amino acids: CASSSAPGLTNTGELFF. CDR3 in DNA: TGTGCCAGCAGCTCCGCTCCGGGACTTACGAACACCGGGGAGCTGTTTTTT.

The chain has TRBV6-4 and TRBJ2-3; 7 bases are a match to TRBD2. Germline-derived CDR1 and CDR2 are MRHNA and SNTAGT. Trimming removed 2 bases from V and 1 base from J; junction bases left unmatched: 0. The CDR3 loop spans 14 amino acids. This CDR3 is CASSDTSGTDTQYF. CDR3 in DNA: TGTGCCAGCAGTGACACTAGCGGCACAGATACGCAGTATTTT.

J is TRBJ2-3 and V is TRBV7-9, with D possibly matching TRBD1 (5 bases). Trimming left V 4 bases short and J 4 bases short, with 9 bases between. The germline V gene encodes CDR1 SEHNR and CDR2 FQNEAQ (reference sequence). The CDR3 is 13 residues long. This chain's CDR3 is CASSWAGSDTQYF. The DNA for the CDR3 is TGTGCCAGCAGCTGGGCAGGGTCAGATACGCAGTATTTT.

The table lists this clone with a few counts. This sequence joins TRBV4-1 and TRBJ1-2; a possible D gene is TRBD1 (6 bases). V was clipped by 1 base and J by 7 bases, with 10 bases between them. The CDR3 contains 13 residues. The germline V gene encodes CDR1 MGHRA and CDR2 YSYEKL. The CDR3, as DNA: TGCGCCAGCAGCCAAGTACAGGGTGGTGGCTACACCTTC. Translated, it gives CASSQVQGGGYTF.

This chain joins TRBV18 and TRBJ2-2, with D uncertain. From germline, CDR1 is KGHSH and CDR2 LQKENI. CDR3 length equals 14 residues. The V gene lost 2 bases and the J gene lost 7 bases, with 11 bases spanning the gap. As DNA, the CDR3 is TGTGCCAGCTCACCAGCGCTAGTCGTCGGGGAGCTGTTTTTT. Translation gives CASSPALVVGELFF.

This chain connects TRBV4-1 to TRBJ2-7, with D possibly TRBD2 on 6 matching bases. V was shortened by 3 bases and J by 0 bases, with 12 bases between the two germline ends. CDR3 size: 15 residues. The germline gives CDR1 MGHRA, CDR2 YSYEKL. In DNA, the CDR3 is TGCGCCAGCAGCCAGAGCGGAGGGTTCTCCTACGAGCAGTACTTC. Its translation: CASSQSGGFSYEQYF.

The chain combines TRBV11-2 with TRBJ1-5; 8 bases fit TRBD1. Germline CDR1 reads SGHAT; CDR2 reads FQNNGV. CDR3 size: 15 residues. The V segment lost 1 base and the J segment 9 bases; nucleotides outside the gene matches: 8. This CDR3 reads CASSLGTGGTWPQHF. In nucleotides, the CDR3 is TGTGCCAGCAGCTTAGGAACAGGGGGTACGTGGCCCCAGCATTTT.

This clone was seen only a few times. This sequence joins TRBV6-1 and TRBJ1-2; 7 bases are shared with TRBD1. V lost 3 bases, J lost 4 bases, and 8 bases stayed unmatched. Germline V gives CDR1 MNHNS, CDR2 SASEGT. The CDR3 consists of 15 residues. Here the CDR3 reads CASSDRQGLLYGYTF. The CDR3 coding sequence is TGTGCCAGCAGTGATCGACAGGGCCTTCTCTATGGCTACACCTTC.

The chain recombines TRBV2 with TRBJ1-6; D not resolved. Germline CDR1 and CDR2: SNHLY and FYNNEI. V lost 7 bases to trimming and J lost 8 bases, with 12 bases between them. CDR3 length: 13 residues. The CDR3 loop reads CASTRDPYSPLHF. The CDR3 DNA sequence: TGTGCCAGCACTCGGGATCCCTATTCACCCCTCCACTTT.

This clone was detected a few times. The chain couples TRBV5-1 to TRBJ2-2, with D possibly being TRBD2 (6 bases). In germline, CDR1 is SGHRS, CDR2 YFSETQ. The CDR3 contains 15 residues. The ends were cut back, 2 bases at V and 2 bases at J, with 10 bases in the middle. The CDR3 loop reads CASSFPGVNTGELFF. In DNA form, the CDR3 reads TGCGCCAGCAGCTTTCCGGGAGTCAACACCGGGGAGCTGTTTTTT. Full variable domain (rest looked up from reference TRBV5-1 and TRBJ2-2): KAGVTQTPRYLIKTRGQQVTLSCSPISGHRSVSWYQQTPGQGLQFLFEYFSETQRNKGNFPGRFSGRQFSNSRSEMNVSTLELGDSALYLCASSFPGVNTGELFFGEGSRLTVL.

The CDR3 DNA follows: TGTGCCATAGGACTAGCGGCAGACTACGAGCAGTACTTC. Translating gives CAIGLAADYEQYF. The chain carries TRBV5-6 and TRBJ2-7; 10 bases match TRBD2. This CDR3 is 13 amino acids long. Germline loops: CDR1 SGHDT, CDR2 YYEEEE. The J segment lost 3 bases and the V segment lost 9 bases, leaving 6 bases of the junction unmatched.

This chain joins TRBV13 and TRBJ2-5; 7 positions agree with TRBD1. The CDR3 spans 17 residues. V dropped 5 bases and J dropped 4; count of bases not matched to a gene: 16. The V gene's germline CDR1 is PRHDT and CDR2 FYEKMQ (reference sequence). The CDR3 bases are TGTGCCAGCAGCCTACGGACAGGACAACATGGGGCAGAGACCCAGTACTTC. Protein sequence: CASSLRTGQHGAETQYF.

This sequence joins TRBV28 and TRBJ2-1; D uncertain. Germline loops: CDR1 MDHEN, CDR2 SYDVKM. The CDR3 extends over 11 amino acids. V lost 6 bases, J lost 6 bases, and 6 bases lay in between. The CDR3 is CASSSRNEQFF. Written as DNA, the CDR3 is TGTGCCAGCAGCTCTCGCAATGAGCAGTTCTTC.

This chain links TRBV30 with TRBJ1-1, with 9 nucleotides matching TRBD1. Losses at the gene ends were 7 bases for V and 3 bases for J; bases not matched to a gene: 15. Per the germline V gene, CDR1 is GTSNPN and CDR2 is SVGIG (reference sequence). This CDR3 has 16 residues. The CDR3 loop is CASHTGGEGWDTEAFF. CDR3 coding DNA: TGTGCCTCACATACAGGGGGCGAGGGCTGGGACACTGAAGCTTTCTTT.

This chain links TRBV4-1 with TRBJ2-7, with 11 positions matching TRBD2. V lost 4 bases to trimming and J lost 3 bases; unmatched junction nucleotides: 5. The CDR3 has 15 residues. Germline CDR1 reads MGHRA; CDR2 reads YSYEKL. This CDR3 reads CASSPSTSGSYEQYF. The CDR3 DNA follows: TGCGCCAGCAGCCCTTCTACTAGCGGGAGCTACGAGCAGTACTTC.

As concerns this clone: Other DNA sequences in the same sample also yield this CDR3. The chain combines TRBV5-1 with TRBJ2-7; the D gene is possibly TRBD2 (7 bases). The CDR3 is made up of 13 amino acids. Germline V lookup: CDR1 SGHRS, CDR2 YFSETQ. V was clipped by 3 bases and J by 7 bases, with 14 bases between them. The CDR3 protein is CASSYQGGGEQYF. Written as DNA, the CDR3 is TGCGCCAGCAGCTACCAGGGAGGGGGGGAGCAGTACTTC.